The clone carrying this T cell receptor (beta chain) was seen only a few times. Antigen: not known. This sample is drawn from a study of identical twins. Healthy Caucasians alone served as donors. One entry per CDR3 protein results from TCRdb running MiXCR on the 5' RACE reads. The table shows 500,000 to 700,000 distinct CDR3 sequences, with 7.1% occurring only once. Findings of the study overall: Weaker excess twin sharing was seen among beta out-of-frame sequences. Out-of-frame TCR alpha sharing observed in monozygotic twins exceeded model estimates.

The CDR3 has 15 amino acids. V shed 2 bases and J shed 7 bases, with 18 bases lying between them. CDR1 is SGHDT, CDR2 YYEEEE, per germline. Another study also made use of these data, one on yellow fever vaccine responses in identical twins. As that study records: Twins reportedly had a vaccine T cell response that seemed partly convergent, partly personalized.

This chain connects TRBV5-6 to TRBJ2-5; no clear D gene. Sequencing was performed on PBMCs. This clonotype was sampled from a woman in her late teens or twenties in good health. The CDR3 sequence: CASSFSSPNSGTQYF. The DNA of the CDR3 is TGTGCCAGCAGCTTTTCATCTCCAAATTCGGGGACCCAGTACTTC.